The rows below give T cell receptor beta chains drawn from one sample of a study of beta chain features in type 1 diabetes. The table came from immunoSEQ multiplex PCR; TCRdb's copy has only in-frame clones and leaves some out. The table records 970,000 or so clones, roughly a sixth of them present only once. What was sequenced was naive CD4+ T cells from blood. The receptors were sampled from a woman aged 18-29 years in good health. Both conserved end residues are part of each CDR3. Clone size is not always given. Where it is, it says once, few, many or a class for expanded clones.

>TRBV7-2|.|TRBJ1-2
CASSSGQGASGGYTF
>TRBV7-9|few|TRBJ1-4
CASSLDNEARAPKLFF
>TRBV20-1|few|TRBJ1-4
CSAPLRVELFF
>TRBV27|.|TRBJ2-1
CASSPELGSYNEQFF
>TRBV7-2|few|TRBJ1-5
CASSRQGASNQPQHF
>TRBV6-1|few|TRBJ1-2
CASSDEVAGGVYGYTF
>TRBV19|.|TRBJ1-5
CASTSTGGTVNQPQHF
>TRBV6-1|.|TRBJ2-4
CASSAGELAKNIQYF
>TRBV6-1|few|TRBJ2-5
CASSRQVPRGETQYF
>TRBV13|few|TRBJ2-3
CASSRLAGVGADTQYF
>TRBV6-6|.|TRBJ2-6
CASSWDGANVLTF
>TRBV5-1|few|TRBJ2-5
CASSSQLTQYF
>TRBV7-9|few|TRBJ2-1
CASSFRGRQARANEQFF
>TRBV27|few|TRBJ1-5
CASRGPGTGINQPQHF
>TRBV7-9|few|TRBJ2-4
CASSWGQGLAKNIQYF
>TRBV7-9|.|TRBJ1-1
CASSYYSGGATEAFF
>TRBV11-2|few|TRBJ2-2
CASSPRRWAGTGELFF
>TRBV7-2|few|TRBJ1-3
CASSLAQGSFGNTIYF
>TRBV4-3|.|TRBJ2-7
CASSQTLPGLAGGVHEQYF
>TRBV6-5|.|TRBJ2-7
CASSRTGLPYEQYF
>TRBV5-8|.|TRBJ2-2
CASSLAGTGELFF
>TRBV28|few|TRBJ2-7
CASSPRYEQYF
>TRBV7-2|few|TRBJ2-7
CASSSQGSGYEQYF
>TRBV4-3|few|TRBJ2-1
CASSQEGTSGSYNEQFF
>TRBV7-3|.|TRBJ1-1
CASSLGGSTEAFF
>TRBV28|.|TRBJ2-7
CASSLLGEAYEQYF
>TRBV5-4|few|TRBJ2-2
CASSLSPLAALNTGELFF
>TRBV7-8|.|TRBJ2-2
CASSPRLAGPNTGELFF